The source of this TCR beta chain is a study of tumor and adjacent non-tumor tissue in lung cancer. A modified ARM-PCR protocol with three rounds of nested PCR amplified TCRbeta. From the multiplex PCR reads, TCRdb called clonotypes with MiXCR, one entry per CDR3 protein. In the table there are around 82,000 distinct CDR3 sequences, 70% to 90% of which are singletons. RNA was extracted from bulk tissue without any cell sorting. The normal lung tissue was taken more than 3 cm from the tumor edge. The germline V gene has CDR1 SGHAT and CDR2 FQNNGV. The V and J ends lost 5 bases and 4 bases respectively, with 13 bases between them. CDR3 length: 14 amino acids. This clonotype has only a few counts. A much larger clone lies one base from this, so it may be a read error.

The specimen was distant non-tumor lung tissue. This TCR was recovered from a man aged 55-75 years with non-small cell lung cancer. V usage is TRBV11-2 and J usage is TRBJ2-3; the D is unclear. The chain's CDR3 is CASSPTIGADTQYF. CDR3 DNA sequence: TGTGCCAGCAGCCCTACAATTGGGGCAGATACGCAGTATTTT.